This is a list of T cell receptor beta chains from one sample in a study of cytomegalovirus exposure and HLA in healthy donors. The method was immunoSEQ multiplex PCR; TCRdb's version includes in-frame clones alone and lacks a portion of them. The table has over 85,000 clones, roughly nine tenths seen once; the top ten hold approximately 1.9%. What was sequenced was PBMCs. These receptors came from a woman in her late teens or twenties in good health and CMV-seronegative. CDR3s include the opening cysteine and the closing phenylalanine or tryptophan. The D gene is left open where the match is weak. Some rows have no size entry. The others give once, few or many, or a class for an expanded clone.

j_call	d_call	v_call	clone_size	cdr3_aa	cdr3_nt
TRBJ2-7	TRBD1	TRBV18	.	CASSRSLAGGIHEQYF	TGTGCCAGCTCACGAAGTCTGGCAGGGGGTATCCACGAGCAGTACTTC
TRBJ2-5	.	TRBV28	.	CASSDPPGHRKTQYF	TGTGCCAGCAGTGATCCCCCGGGACACAGGAAGACCCAGTACTTC
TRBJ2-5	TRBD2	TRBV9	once	CASSVGLREAMETQYF	TGTGCCAGCAGCGTAGGCTTGCGGGAGGCTATGGAGACCCAGTACTTC
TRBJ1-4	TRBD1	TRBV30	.	CAWSVLGQGDEKLFF	TGTGCCTGGAGTGTATTGGGCCAGGGGGATGAAAAACTGTTTTTT
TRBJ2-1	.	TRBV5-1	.	CASSIPRQDAVQNEQFF	TGCGCCAGCAGCATCCCACGACAGGACGCCGTTCAAAATGAGCAGTTCTTC
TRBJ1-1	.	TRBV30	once	CAWSLGANTEAFF	TGTGCCTGGAGTTTGGGGGCCAACACTGAAGCTTTCTTT
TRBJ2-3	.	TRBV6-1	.	CASRRRGTQYF	TGTGCCAGCAGGAGACGGGGGACGCAGTATTTT
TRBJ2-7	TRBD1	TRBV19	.	CASASGQGGSYEQYF	TGTGCCAGTGCCTCCGGACAGGGGGGTTCCTACGAGCAGTACTTC
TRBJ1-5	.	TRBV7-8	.	CASSLFGRGHNQPQHF	TGTGCCAGCAGCTTATTCGGCAGGGGACACAATCAGCCCCAGCATTTT
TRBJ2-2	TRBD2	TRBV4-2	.	CASSQESGGDTGELFF	TGTGCCAGCAGCCAAGAGAGCGGGGGGGACACCGGGGAGCTGTTTTTT
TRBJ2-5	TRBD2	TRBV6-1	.	CASSEASGGPEAQYF	TGTGCCAGCAGTGAAGCCAGCGGGGGACCCGAGGCCCAGTACTTC
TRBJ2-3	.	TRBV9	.	CASSVRGYTDTQYF	TGTGCCAGCAGCGTACGAGGCTACACAGATACGCAGTATTTT
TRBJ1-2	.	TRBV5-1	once	CASSLGQENYGYTF	TGCGCCAGCAGCTTGGGACAAGAAAACTATGGCTACACCTTC
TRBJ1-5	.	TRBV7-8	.	CASSLTPGRREGGLNQPQHF	TGTGCCAGCAGCTTAACTCCGGGCCGTAGGGAGGGAGGCCTCAATCAGCCCCAGCATTTT
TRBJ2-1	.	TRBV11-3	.	CASSLAGANNEQFF	TGTGCCAGCAGCTTGGCAGGGGCAAACAATGAGCAGTTCTTC
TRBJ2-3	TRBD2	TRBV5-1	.	CASSPGTSGGAIDTQYF	TGCGCCAGCAGCCCCGGGACTAGCGGGGGGGCAATAGATACGCAGTATTTT
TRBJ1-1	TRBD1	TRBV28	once	CASSSQGAFDTEAFF	TGTGCCAGCAGTTCCCAGGGGGCATTCGACACTGAAGCTTTCTTT
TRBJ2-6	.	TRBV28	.	CASAPGGLSSGANVLTF	TGTGCCAGCGCGCCCGGCGGGCTCAGCTCTGGGGCCAACGTCCTGACTTTC
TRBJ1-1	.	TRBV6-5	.	CASSASGTEAFF	TGTGCCAGCAGTGCCTCGGGTACTGAAGCTTTCTTT
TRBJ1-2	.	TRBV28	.	CASSRGTAGGYTF	TGTGCCAGCAGTCGGGGGACGGCCGGCGGCTACACCTTC
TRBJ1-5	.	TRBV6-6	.	CASSYPTGYSNQPQHF	TGTGCCAGCAGTTACCCGACAGGTTATAGCAATCAGCCCCAGCATTTT
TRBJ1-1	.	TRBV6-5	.	CASLQGWRTEAFF	TGTGCCAGCCTTCAGGGATGGAGAACTGAAGCTTTCTTT
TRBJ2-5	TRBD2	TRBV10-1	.	CASSAGTKGETQYF	TGCGCCAGCAGCGCCGGGACTAAGGGGGAGACCCAGTACTTC
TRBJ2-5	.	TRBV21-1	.	CASSKANGTPQETQYF	TGTGCCAGCAGCAAAGCAAACGGGACACCCCAAGAGACCCAGTACTTC
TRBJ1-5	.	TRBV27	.	CASSGINQPQHF	TGTGCCAGCAGTGGCATTAATCAGCCCCAGCATTTT
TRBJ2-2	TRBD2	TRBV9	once	CASSIWEGGELFF	TGTGCCAGCAGCATCTGGGAGGGCGGGGAGCTGTTTTTT
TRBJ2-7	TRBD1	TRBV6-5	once	CAVTPRDRGYEQYF	TGTGCCGTCACTCCCCGGGACAGGGGCTACGAGCAGTACTTC
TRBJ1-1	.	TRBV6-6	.	CASRRATEAFF	TGTGCCAGCAGGCGGGCCACTGAAGCTTTCTTT
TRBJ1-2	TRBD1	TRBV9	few	CASSQTGNNYGYTF	TGTGCCAGCAGTCAGACAGGGAATAACTATGGCTACACCTTC
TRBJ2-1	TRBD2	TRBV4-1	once	CASSLLGSGSTNNEQFF	TGCGCCAGCAGCCTGTTGGGGAGCGGGAGTACGAACAATGAGCAGTTCTTC
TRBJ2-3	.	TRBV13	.	CASSPDGSGSTDTQYF	TGTGCCAGCAGCCCAGATGGTAGCGGATCCACAGATACGCAGTATTTT
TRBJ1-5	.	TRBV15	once	CATSRLPVAFGGVSNQPQHF	TGTGCCACCAGCAGACTTCCCGTAGCTTTTGGAGGGGTGAGCAATCAGCCCCAGCATTTT
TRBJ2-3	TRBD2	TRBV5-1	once	CASRSGGAEDTQYF	TGCGCCAGCAGAAGCGGGGGGGCGGAAGATACGCAGTATTTT
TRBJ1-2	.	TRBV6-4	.	CASSAGLRGGYGYTF	TGTGCCAGCAGTGCGGGTCTTAGGGGCGGCTATGGCTACACCTTC
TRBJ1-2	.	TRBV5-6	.	CASSADRTQGYTF	TGTGCCAGCAGCGCCGACAGGACTCAGGGCTACACCTTC
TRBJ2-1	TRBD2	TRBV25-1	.	CASGLGYNEQFF	TGTGCCAGCGGACTAGGGTACAATGAGCAGTTCTTC